This TCR beta chain was captured by sequencing in a study of beta chain features in type 1 diabetes. Study-level background: Healthy donors, compared against patients, showed similar age, gender and cell yields. Examination of sorted cells across all samples involved approximately 100,000,000 cells. Study results and caveats: Patients with Type 1 diabetes showed moderately but significantly shorter TCRB CDR3s in all four CD4+ subsets. Reads derived from cDNA could over-represent cells showing high TCR expression.

CDR3 length: 19 residues. The V gene's germline CDR1 is MGHRA and CDR2 YSYEKL. Trimming took 0 bases from V and 1 from J; bases not matched to a gene: 5. Details on this clone: What it binds is not known.

Investigators reverse transcribed all isolated RNA, so they sequenced expressed TCRB transcripts. Here immunoSEQ multiplex PCR was the method, and the copy in TCRdb shows in-frame clones only, minus some. The table lists roughly 400,000 clones, approximately 14% of them singletons. This clonotype was sampled from a man aged 25-45 years in good health. V usage is TRBV4-1 and J usage is TRBJ2-3; TRBD2 matches at 15 bases. The sample taken for sequencing was naive CD4+ T cells from blood. CDR3 amino acids: CASSQDRTSGRAGTDTQYF. CDR3 nucleotide sequence: TGCGCCAGCAGCCAAGATCGGACTAGCGGGAGGGCGGGCACAGATACGCAGTATTTT.